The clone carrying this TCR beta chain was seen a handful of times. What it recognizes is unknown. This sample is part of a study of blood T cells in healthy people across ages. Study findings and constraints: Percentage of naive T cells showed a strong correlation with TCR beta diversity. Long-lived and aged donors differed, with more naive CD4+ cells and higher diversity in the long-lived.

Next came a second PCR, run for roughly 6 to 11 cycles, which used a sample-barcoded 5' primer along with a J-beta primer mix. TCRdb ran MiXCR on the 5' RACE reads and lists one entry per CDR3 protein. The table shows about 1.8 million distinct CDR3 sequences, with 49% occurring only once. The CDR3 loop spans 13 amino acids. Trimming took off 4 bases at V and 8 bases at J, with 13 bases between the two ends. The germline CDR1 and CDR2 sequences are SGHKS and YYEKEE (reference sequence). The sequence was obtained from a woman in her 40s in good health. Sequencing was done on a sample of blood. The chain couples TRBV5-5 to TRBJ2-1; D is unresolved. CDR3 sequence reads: CASSLRPVDEQFF. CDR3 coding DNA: TGTGCCAGCAGCCTCCGTCCAGTCGATGAGCAGTTCTTC. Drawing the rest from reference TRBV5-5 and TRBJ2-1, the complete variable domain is DAGVTQSPTHLIKTRGQQVTLRCSPISGHKSVSWYQQVLGQGPQFIFQYYEKEERGRGNFPDRFSARQFPNYSSELNVNALLLGDSALYLCASSLRPVDEQFFGPGTRLTVL.